This T cell receptor beta chain was found in a study of T cell clonotyping in hematopoietic cell transplantation. Regarding the study as a whole: At the given depth, recipient repertoires were over 95% de novo clonotypes. Broader posttransplant TCR repertoire diversity was predicted by graft donor and pretransplant recipient Inverse Simpson Index values. Pathologically expanded recipient clonotypes increased progressively from day 30 to day 180 as diversity fell.

Produced via immunoSEQ multiplex PCR; TCRdb's table is partial and in-frame only. This table has 8,000 or so clones, around 96% appearing once. V lost 0 bases to trimming and J lost 2 bases, with 7 bases between them. The germline CDR1 and CDR2 sequences are MNHEY and SMNVEV (reference sequence). This CDR3 region has 14 residues. Worth noting for this clone: As yet, its antigen is unknown.

Recipient blood drawn about 28 days pretransplant and days 30, 100, 180 after. The sample here was PBMCs, taken 30 days after allogeneic stem cell transplant. The TCR comes from a male patient between 35 and 55 years old who had an allogeneic stem cell transplant from a related donor, so the T cells may come from the graft donor. Some clones in this sample may be carry-over from other donors' samples. This chain uses TRBV27 with TRBJ2-5; no reliable D call. The DNA of the CDR3 is TGTGCCAGCAGTTTATCCCCTGCGCAAGAGACCCAGTACTTC. Translation: CASSLSPAQETQYF.